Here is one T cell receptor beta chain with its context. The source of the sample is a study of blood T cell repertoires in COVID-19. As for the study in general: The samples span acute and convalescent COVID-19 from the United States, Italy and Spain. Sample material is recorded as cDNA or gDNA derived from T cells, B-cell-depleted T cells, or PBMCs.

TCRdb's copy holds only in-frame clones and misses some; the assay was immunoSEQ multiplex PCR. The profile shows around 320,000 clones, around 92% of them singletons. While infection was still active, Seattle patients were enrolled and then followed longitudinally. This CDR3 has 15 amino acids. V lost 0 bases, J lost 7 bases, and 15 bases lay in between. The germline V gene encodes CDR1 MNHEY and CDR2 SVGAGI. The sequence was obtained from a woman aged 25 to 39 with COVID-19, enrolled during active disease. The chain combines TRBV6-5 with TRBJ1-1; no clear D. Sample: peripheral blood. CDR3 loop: CASSYSATQTYEAFF. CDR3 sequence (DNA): TGTGCCAGCAGTTACTCGGCGACACAGACCTATGAAGCTTTCTTT.